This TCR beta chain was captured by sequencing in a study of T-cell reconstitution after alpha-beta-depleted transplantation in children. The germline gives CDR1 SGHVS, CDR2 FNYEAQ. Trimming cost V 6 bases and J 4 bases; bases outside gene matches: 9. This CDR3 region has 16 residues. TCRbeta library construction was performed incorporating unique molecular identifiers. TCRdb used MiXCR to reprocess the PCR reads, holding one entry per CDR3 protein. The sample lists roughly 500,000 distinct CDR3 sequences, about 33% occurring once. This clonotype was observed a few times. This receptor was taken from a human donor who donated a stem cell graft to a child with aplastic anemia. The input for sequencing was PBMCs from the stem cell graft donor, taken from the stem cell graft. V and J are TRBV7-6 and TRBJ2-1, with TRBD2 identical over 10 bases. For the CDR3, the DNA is TGTGCCAGCAGGCCGGGAGCGGGAGGGGGTTACAATGAGCAGTTCTTC. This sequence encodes CASRPGAGGGYNEQFF. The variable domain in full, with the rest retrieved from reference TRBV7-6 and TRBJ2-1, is GAGVSQSPRYKVTKRGQDVALRCDPISGHVSLYWYRQALGQGPEFLTYFNYEAQQDKSGLPNDRFSAERPEGSISTLTIQRTEQRDSAMYRCASRPGAGGGYNEQFFGPGTRLTVL.